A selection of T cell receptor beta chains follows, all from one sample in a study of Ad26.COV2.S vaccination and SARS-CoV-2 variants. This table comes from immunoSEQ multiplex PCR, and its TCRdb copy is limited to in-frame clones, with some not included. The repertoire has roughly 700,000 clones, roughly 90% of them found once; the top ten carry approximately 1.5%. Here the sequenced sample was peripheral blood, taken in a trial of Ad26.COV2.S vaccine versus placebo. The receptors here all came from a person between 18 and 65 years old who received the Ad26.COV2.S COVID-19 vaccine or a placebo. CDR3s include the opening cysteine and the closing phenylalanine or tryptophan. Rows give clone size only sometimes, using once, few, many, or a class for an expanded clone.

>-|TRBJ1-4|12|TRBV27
CASSPGPRKLFF
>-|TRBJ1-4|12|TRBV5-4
CACASGKEKLFF
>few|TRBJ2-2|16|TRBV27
CASRAFGHSYTGELFF
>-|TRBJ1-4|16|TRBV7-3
CASSLGPRGGGEKLFF
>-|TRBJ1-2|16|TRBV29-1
CSAGTGLGISNYGYTF
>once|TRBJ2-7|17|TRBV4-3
CASSKLSHQTPLGEQYF
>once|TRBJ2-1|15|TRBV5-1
CASSLQGSSYNEQFF
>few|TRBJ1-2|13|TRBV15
CATSRDRHYGYTF
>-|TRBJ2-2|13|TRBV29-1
CSATGFDTGELFF
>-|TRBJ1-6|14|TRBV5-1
CASSLPGYNSPLHF
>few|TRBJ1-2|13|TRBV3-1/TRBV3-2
CASSNRLQYGYTF
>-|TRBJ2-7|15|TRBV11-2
CASSFVLGRAYEQYF
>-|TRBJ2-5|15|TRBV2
CASSPRDGTLGTQYF
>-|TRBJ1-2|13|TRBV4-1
CASSQGVEDGYTF
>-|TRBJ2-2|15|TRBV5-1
CASSLAGSDTGELFF
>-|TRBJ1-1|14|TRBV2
CASGQWTGSTEAFF
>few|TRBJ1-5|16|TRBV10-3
CAISDHGTGGSQPQHF
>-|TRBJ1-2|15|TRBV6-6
CASSYTQGPAYGYTF
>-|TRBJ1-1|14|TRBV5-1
CASSSAGSNTEAFF
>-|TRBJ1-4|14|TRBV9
CASSPRVTNEKLFF
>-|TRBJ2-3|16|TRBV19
CASSPWRTIDRDTQYF
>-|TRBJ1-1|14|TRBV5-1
CASSLGPSSTEAFF
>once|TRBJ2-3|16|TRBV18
CASSPQGDTRLDTQYF
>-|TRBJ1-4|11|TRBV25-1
CASRGYEKLFF
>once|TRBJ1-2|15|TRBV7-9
CASSLEGQATYGYTF
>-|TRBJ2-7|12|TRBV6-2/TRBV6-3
CASSKTGGEQYF
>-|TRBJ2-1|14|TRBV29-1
CSVVSGSSYNEQFF
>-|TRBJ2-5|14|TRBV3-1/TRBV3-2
CASSPVASQETQYF
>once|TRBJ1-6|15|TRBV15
CATSRKGAGNSPLHF
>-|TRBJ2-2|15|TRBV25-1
CASRGRGALTGELFF
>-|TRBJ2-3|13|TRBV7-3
CASSFMGADTQYF
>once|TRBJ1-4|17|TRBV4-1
CASSPLPAEGVFEKLFF
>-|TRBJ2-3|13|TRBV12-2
CASRLADRYTQYF
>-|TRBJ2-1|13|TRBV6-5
CASAESGRGEQFF
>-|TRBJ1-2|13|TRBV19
CASGSGGNYGYTF
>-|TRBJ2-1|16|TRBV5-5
CASSSFSAIRANEQFF
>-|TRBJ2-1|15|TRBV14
CASSHPGTSGNEQFF
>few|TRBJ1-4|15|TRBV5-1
CASSLTGTAREKLFF
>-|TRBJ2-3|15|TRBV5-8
CASSSRDRGADTQYF
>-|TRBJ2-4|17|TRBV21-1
CASSRLARPKRKNIQYF
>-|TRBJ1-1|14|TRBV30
CAWSYRDRGTEAFF
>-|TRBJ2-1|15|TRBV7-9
CASSPDTGSYNEQFF
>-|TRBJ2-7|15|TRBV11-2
CASSLRFTGGREQYF
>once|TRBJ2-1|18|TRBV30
CAWSLASGSLSSYNEQFF
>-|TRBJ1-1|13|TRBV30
CAWNDRVDTEAFF
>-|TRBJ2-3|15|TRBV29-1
CSVRPFDGSTDTQYF
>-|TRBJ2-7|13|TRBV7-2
CASSPGQRTKQYF
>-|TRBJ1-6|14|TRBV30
CAWGSRSYNSPLHF
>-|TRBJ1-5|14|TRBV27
CASSLWGGNQPQHF
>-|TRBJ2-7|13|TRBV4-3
CASSQESGDEQYF
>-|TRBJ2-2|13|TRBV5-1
CASSPGVTGELFF
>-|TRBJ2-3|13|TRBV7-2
CASSLGGTDTQYF
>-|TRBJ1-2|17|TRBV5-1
CASSSDTGASLNYGYTF